This record looks at one T cell receptor (beta chain) sequence and its context. As handled by the study authors: Estimation of nucleated cell counts relied on the amplification of reference gene primers. Assay: immunoSEQ multiplex PCR; the TCRdb copy retains only in-frame clones and omits some. V, J and clone size derive from that table, while D and trimming were established from the DNA sequence. The data contain 120,000 or so clones, 55% to 75% of them singletons. This sample was taken from a study of blood T cell repertoires in COVID-19. Study as a whole: From the United States, Italy and Spain came samples of acute and convalescent COVID-19. T cells, B-cell-depleted T cells, or PBMCs supplied cDNA or gDNA.

V was clipped by 8 bases and J by 1 base, with 18 bases between them. Germline V CDR1 and CDR2: LGHDT, YNNKEL (reference sequence). This CDR3 contains 15 residues. The V call is TRBV3-1 (or the pseudogene TRBV3-2), the J call TRBJ2-7; D is perhaps TRBD2 (6 bases). The receptor comes from a woman between 70 and 85 years old with acute or convalescent COVID-19. Sequenced sample: peripheral blood. The CDR3 DNA sequence: TGTGCCAGCCGGGGAGGCCCTGGGGGATCCTACGAGCAGTACTTC. It encodes CASRGGPGGSYEQYF.